Listed below are T cell receptor beta chains from one sample, sequenced in a study of T cell responses to AZD1222 COVID-19 vaccine. Sequenced by immunoSEQ multiplex PCR; TCRdb stores in-frame clones only, minus some. The data hold some 180,000 clones, with 85% to 95% observed a single time. Here the sequenced sample was peripheral blood, taken on day 0 of AZD1222 vaccination. All receptors come from an adult in good health. Each CDR3 is given with its conserved first and last residue. A D gene is named only where the DNA matches it firmly. Some rows have no size entry. The others give once, few or many, or a class for an expanded clone.

clone_size: .
v_call: TRBV9
j_call: TRBJ1-1
d_call: TRBD1
cdr3_aa: CASSVAGGKTEAFF
cdr3_nt: TGTGCCAGCAGCGTAGCAGGGGGAAAGACTGAAGCTTTCTTT

clone_size: .
v_call: TRBV9
j_call: TRBJ2-7
d_call: .
cdr3_aa: CASSVGRGPYEQYF
cdr3_nt: TGTGCCAGCAGCGTAGGGAGGGGACCCTACGAGCAGTACTTC

clone_size: few
v_call: TRBV5-6
j_call: TRBJ2-1
d_call: TRBD1
cdr3_aa: CASSLVGQGAGEQFF
cdr3_nt: TGTGCCAGCAGCTTGGTGGGACAGGGGGCAGGTGAGCAGTTCTTC

clone_size: .
v_call: TRBV19
j_call: TRBJ1-4
d_call: .
cdr3_aa: CASSAEKLFF
cdr3_nt: TGTGCCAGTAGTGCTGAAAAACTGTTTTTT

clone_size: .
v_call: TRBV7-2
j_call: TRBJ1-3
d_call: TRBD1
cdr3_aa: CASSPRQGSLGNTIYF
cdr3_nt: TGTGCCAGCAGCCCCCGACAGGGTTCGTTAGGAAACACCATATATTTT

clone_size: .
v_call: TRBV27
j_call: TRBJ2-3
d_call: .
cdr3_aa: CASSRTGLSDTQYF
cdr3_nt: TGTGCCAGCAGTAGGACGGGGCTTTCAGATACGCAGTATTTT

clone_size: .
v_call: TRBV9
j_call: TRBJ1-2
d_call: .
cdr3_aa: CASSAEFAHYGYTF
cdr3_nt: TGTGCCAGCAGCGCAGAGTTTGCGCATTATGGCTACACCTTC

clone_size: .
v_call: TRBV30
j_call: TRBJ2-5
d_call: TRBD2
cdr3_aa: CAWSPTSGGAETQYF
cdr3_nt: TGTGCCTGGAGTCCGACTAGCGGGGGCGCGGAGACCCAGTACTTC

clone_size: .
v_call: TRBV3-1/TRBV3-2
j_call: TRBJ1-6
d_call: TRBD1
cdr3_aa: CASSQVYGTGGPGVNSPLHF
cdr3_nt: TGTGCCAGCAGCCAAGTGTACGGGACAGGGGGCCCAGGAGTAAATTCACCCCTCCACTTT

clone_size: .
v_call: TRBV7-9
j_call: TRBJ1-6
d_call: .
cdr3_aa: CASSLAGRANSPLHF
cdr3_nt: TGTGCCAGCAGCTTAGCCGGCAGGGCTAATTCACCCCTCCACTTT

clone_size: .
v_call: TRBV29-1
j_call: TRBJ1-2
d_call: .
cdr3_aa: CSVGGVGTPTNYGYTF
cdr3_nt: TGCAGCGTCGGAGGGGTTGGGACACCCACTAACTATGGCTACACCTTC

clone_size: .
v_call: TRBV6-5
j_call: TRBJ2-2
d_call: TRBD1
cdr3_aa: CASGFDRANTGELFF
cdr3_nt: TGTGCCAGCGGTTTCGACAGGGCGAACACCGGGGAGCTGTTTTTT

clone_size: .
v_call: TRBV19
j_call: TRBJ1-3
d_call: .
cdr3_aa: CASSAPGGGSNSGNTIYF
cdr3_nt: TGTGCCAGTAGCGCCCCGGGGGGGGGTTCTAACTCTGGAAACACCATATATTTT

clone_size: .
v_call: TRBV6-5
j_call: TRBJ2-7
d_call: TRBD1
cdr3_aa: CASRGSGTGNYEQYF
cdr3_nt: TGTGCCAGCAGGGGCTCCGGGACAGGGAACTACGAGCAGTACTTC

clone_size: once
v_call: TRBV18
j_call: TRBJ1-4
d_call: .
cdr3_aa: CAGSPGLNEKLFF
cdr3_nt: TGTGCCGGCTCACCGGGCCTTAATGAAAAACTGTTTTTT

clone_size: .
v_call: TRBV5-1
j_call: TRBJ2-7
d_call: .
cdr3_aa: CATKLGQTETYEQYF
cdr3_nt: TGCGCCACAAAGCTCGGCCAGACAGAGACCTACGAGCAGTACTTC

clone_size: .
v_call: TRBV20-1
j_call: TRBJ2-3
d_call: TRBD2
cdr3_aa: CSASLGLAGTTDTQYF
cdr3_nt: TGCAGTGCTAGTCTTGGACTAGCGGGTACTACAGATACGCAGTATTTT

clone_size: .
v_call: TRBV11-3
j_call: TRBJ2-7
d_call: .
cdr3_aa: CASSVTGSEQYF
cdr3_nt: TGTGCCAGCAGCGTAACAGGGTCCGAGCAGTACTTC

clone_size: .
v_call: TRBV29-1
j_call: TRBJ2-3
d_call: TRBD2
cdr3_aa: CSVESGGGTDTQYF
cdr3_nt: TGCAGCGTTGAAAGCGGGGGGGGTACAGATACGCAGTATTTT

clone_size: .
v_call: TRBV6-5
j_call: TRBJ2-5
d_call: .
cdr3_aa: CASSYSAVETQYF
cdr3_nt: TGTGCCAGCAGTTACTCGGCGGTCGAGACCCAGTACTTC

clone_size: .
v_call: TRBV2
j_call: TRBJ1-6
d_call: TRBD1
cdr3_aa: CASSLDRGNNSPLHF
cdr3_nt: TGTGCCAGCAGTCTTGACAGGGGGAATAATTCACCCCTCCACTTT

clone_size: .
v_call: TRBV24-1
j_call: TRBJ1-1
d_call: .
cdr3_aa: CATSDSLNTEAFF
cdr3_nt: TGTGCCACCAGTGATTCCCTGAACACTGAAGCTTTCTTT

clone_size: .
v_call: TRBV12-3/TRBV12-4
j_call: TRBJ2-4
d_call: TRBD1
cdr3_aa: CASGETGENIQYF
cdr3_nt: TGTGCCAGCGGAGAAACAGGGGAAAACATTCAGTACTTC

clone_size: .
v_call: TRBV25-1
j_call: TRBJ1-2
d_call: .
cdr3_aa: CASSEETRGGYTF
cdr3_nt: TGTGCCAGCAGTGAAGAGACCCGAGGAGGCTACACCTTC

clone_size: .
v_call: TRBV11-3
j_call: TRBJ2-3
d_call: TRBD2
cdr3_aa: CASSTATSDTSTDTQYF
cdr3_nt: TGTGCCAGCAGCACAGCTACTAGCGACACTAGCACAGATACGCAGTATTTT

clone_size: .
v_call: TRBV7-3
j_call: TRBJ2-3
d_call: .
cdr3_aa: CASSLGGTDTQYF
cdr3_nt: TGTGCCAGCAGCTTAGGGGGGACAGATACGCAGTATTTT

clone_size: .
v_call: TRBV10-3
j_call: TRBJ1-2
d_call: TRBD1
cdr3_aa: CAIGETGGSNYGYTF
cdr3_nt: TGTGCCATCGGTGAGACAGGGGGCTCCAACTATGGCTACACCTTC

clone_size: .
v_call: TRBV7-3
j_call: TRBJ2-2
d_call: .
cdr3_aa: CASSPKPGPPEGELFF
cdr3_nt: TGTGCCAGCAGCCCCAAACCGGGACCCCCCGAGGGGGAGCTGTTTTTT

clone_size: few
v_call: TRBV5-4
j_call: TRBJ1-2
d_call: .
cdr3_aa: CASSASILRGEGYTF
cdr3_nt: TGTGCCAGCAGCGCATCAATCCTCCGGGGAGAAGGCTACACCTTC

clone_size: .
v_call: TRBV12-3/TRBV12-4
j_call: TRBJ1-5
d_call: .
cdr3_aa: CASADQLAQPQHF
cdr3_nt: TGTGCCAGCGCGGATCAGCTGGCTCAGCCCCAGCATTTT

clone_size: .
v_call: TRBV30
j_call: TRBJ1-2
d_call: TRBD1
cdr3_aa: CAWSPGTAYGYTF
cdr3_nt: TGTGCCTGGAGTCCCGGGACAGCCTATGGCTACACCTTC

clone_size: .
v_call: TRBV6-5
j_call: TRBJ1-6
d_call: TRBD1
cdr3_aa: CASSSDRALSPLHF
cdr3_nt: TGTGCCAGCAGTTCGGACAGGGCTCTCTCACCCCTCCACTTT